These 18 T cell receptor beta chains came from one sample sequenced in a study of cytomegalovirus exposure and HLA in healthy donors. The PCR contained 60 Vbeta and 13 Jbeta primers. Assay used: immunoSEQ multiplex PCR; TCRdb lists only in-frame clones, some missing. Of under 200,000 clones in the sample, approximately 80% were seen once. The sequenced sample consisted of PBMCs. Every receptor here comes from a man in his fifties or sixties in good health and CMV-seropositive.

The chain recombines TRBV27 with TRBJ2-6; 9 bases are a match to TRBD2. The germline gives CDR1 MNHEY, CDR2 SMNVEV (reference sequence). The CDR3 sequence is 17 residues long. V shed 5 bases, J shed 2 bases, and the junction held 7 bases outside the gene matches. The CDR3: CASSGTSKGAGANVLTF. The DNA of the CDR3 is TGTGCCAGCAGTGGGACTAGCAAGGGGGCTGGGGCCAACGTCCTGACTTTC.

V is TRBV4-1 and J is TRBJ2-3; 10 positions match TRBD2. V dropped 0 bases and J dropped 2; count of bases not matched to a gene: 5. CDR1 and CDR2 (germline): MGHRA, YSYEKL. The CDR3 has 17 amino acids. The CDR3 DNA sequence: TGCGCCAGCAGCCAAGATATGCTAGCGGGGGACACAGATACGCAGTATTTT. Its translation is CASSQDMLAGDTDTQYF.

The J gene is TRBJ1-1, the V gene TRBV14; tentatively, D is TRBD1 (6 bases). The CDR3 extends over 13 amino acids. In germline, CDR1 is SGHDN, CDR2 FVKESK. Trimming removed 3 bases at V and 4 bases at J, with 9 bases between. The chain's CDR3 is CASSHIGGTEAFF. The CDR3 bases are TGTGCCAGCAGCCATATAGGGGGCACTGAAGCTTTCTTT. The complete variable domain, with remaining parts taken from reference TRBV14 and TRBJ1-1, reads EAGVTQFPSHSVIEKGQTVTLRCDPISGHDNLYWYRRVMGKEIKFLLHFVKESKQDESGMPNNRFLAERTGGTYSTLKVQPAELEDSGVYFCASSHIGGTEAFFGQGTRLTVV.

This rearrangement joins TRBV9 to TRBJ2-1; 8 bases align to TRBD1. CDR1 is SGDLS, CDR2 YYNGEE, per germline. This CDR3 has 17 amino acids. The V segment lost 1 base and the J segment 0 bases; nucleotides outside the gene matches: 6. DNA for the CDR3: TGTGCCAGCAGCGTACCGAACGGGACAGGCTCCTACAATGAGCAGTTCTTC. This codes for CASSVPNGTGSYNEQFF.

CDR3 residues: CASSLLQGPPTDTQYF. In DNA form, the CDR3 reads TGTGCCAGCAGCTTACTGCAGGGGCCCCCCACAGATACGCAGTATTTT. The chain recombines TRBV7-9 with TRBJ2-3; D may be TRBD1 (6 bases). Germline V gene lookup returns CDR1 SEHNR and CDR2 FQNEAQ (reference sequence). The V and J ends lost 2 bases and 2 bases respectively, with 14 bases between them. This CDR3 has 16 residues.

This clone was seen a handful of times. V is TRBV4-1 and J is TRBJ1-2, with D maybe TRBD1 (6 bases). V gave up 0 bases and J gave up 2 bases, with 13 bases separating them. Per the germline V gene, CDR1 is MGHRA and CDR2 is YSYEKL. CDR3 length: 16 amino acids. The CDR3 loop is CASSQDYGGRNYGYTF. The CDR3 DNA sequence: TGCGCCAGCAGCCAAGATTACGGGGGGCGCAACTATGGCTACACCTTC.

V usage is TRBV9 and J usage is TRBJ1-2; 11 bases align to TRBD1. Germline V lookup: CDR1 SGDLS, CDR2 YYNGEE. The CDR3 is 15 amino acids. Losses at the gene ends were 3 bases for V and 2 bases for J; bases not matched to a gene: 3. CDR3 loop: CASSAGDRGNYGYTF. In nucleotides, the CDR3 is TGTGCCAGCAGCGCCGGGGACAGGGGGAACTATGGCTACACCTTC.

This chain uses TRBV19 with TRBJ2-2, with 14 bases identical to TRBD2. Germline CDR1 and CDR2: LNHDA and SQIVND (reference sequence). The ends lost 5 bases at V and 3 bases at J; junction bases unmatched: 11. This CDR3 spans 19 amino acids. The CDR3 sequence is CASSARLAGGPADTGELFF. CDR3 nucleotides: TGTGCCAGTAGTGCCCGACTAGCGGGGGGGCCTGCGGACACCGGGGAGCTGTTTTTT.

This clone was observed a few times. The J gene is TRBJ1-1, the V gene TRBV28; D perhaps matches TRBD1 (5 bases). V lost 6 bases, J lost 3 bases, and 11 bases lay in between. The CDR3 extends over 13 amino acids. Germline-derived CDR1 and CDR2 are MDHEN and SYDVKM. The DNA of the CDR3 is TGTGCCAGCAGCCGGGGGGGGGACACTGAAGCTTTCTTT. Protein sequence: CASSRGGDTEAFF.

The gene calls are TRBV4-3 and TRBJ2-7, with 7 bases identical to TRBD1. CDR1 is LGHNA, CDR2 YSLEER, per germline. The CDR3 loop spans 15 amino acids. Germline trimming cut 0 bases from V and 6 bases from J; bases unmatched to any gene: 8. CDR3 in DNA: TGCGCCAGCAGCCAAGACACCACAACAGGGGTCGAGCAGTACTTC. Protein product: CASSQDTTTGVEQYF.

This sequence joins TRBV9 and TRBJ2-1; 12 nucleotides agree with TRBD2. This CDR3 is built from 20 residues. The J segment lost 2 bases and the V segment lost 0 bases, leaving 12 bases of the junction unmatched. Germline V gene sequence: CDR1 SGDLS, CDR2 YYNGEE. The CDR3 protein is CASSVAGTSGGPKAYNEQFF. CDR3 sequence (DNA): TGTGCCAGCAGCGTAGCTGGAACTAGCGGGGGGCCCAAAGCCTACAATGAGCAGTTCTTC.

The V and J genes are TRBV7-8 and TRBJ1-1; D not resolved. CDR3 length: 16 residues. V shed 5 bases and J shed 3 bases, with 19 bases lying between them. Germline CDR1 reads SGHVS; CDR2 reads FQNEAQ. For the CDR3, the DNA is TGTGCCAGCAGCGCGACTAAATCCTTACTATACACTGAAGCTTTCTTT. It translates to CASSATKSLLYTEAFF.

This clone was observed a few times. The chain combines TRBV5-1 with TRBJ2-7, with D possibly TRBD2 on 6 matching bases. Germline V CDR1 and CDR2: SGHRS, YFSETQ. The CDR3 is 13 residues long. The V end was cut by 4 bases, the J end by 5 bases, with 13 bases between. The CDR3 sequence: CASSHGGSNEQYF. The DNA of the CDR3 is TGCGCCAGCAGCCACGGAGGGAGTAACGAGCAGTACTTC.

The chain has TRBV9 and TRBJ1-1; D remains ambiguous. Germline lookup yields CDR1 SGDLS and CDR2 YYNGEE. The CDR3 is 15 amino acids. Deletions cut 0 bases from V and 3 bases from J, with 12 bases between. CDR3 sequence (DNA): TGTGCCAGCAGCGTAGATCACCTCCGGGACACTGAAGCTTTCTTT. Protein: CASSVDHLRDTEAFF.

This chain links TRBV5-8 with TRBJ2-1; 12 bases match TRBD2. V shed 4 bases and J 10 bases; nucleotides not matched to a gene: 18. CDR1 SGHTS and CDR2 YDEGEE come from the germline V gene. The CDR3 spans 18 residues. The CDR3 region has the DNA TGTGCCAGCAGCACGGGTCTCAACGCGCTAGCGGGGGGGCGCGAGCAGTTCTTC. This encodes CASSTGLNALAGGREQFF.

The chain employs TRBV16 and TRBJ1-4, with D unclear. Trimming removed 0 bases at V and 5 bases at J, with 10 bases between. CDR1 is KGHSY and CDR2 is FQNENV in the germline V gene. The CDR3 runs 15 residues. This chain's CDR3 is CASSQSARGNEKLFF. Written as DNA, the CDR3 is TGTGCCAGCAGCCAATCGGCACGGGGAAATGAAAAACTGTTTTTT.

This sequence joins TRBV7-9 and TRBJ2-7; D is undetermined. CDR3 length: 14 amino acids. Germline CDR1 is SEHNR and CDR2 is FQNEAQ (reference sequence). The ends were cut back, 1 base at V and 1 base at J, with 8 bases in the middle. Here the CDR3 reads CASSLEQLSYEQYF. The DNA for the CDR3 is TGTGCCAGCAGCTTAGAACAGCTATCCTACGAGCAGTACTTC.

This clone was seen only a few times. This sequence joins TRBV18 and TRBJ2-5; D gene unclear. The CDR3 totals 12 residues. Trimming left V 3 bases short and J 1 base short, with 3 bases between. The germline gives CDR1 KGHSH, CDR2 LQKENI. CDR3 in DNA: TGTGCCAGCTCACCGAGCCAAGAGACCCAGTACTTC. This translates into CASSPSQETQYF.